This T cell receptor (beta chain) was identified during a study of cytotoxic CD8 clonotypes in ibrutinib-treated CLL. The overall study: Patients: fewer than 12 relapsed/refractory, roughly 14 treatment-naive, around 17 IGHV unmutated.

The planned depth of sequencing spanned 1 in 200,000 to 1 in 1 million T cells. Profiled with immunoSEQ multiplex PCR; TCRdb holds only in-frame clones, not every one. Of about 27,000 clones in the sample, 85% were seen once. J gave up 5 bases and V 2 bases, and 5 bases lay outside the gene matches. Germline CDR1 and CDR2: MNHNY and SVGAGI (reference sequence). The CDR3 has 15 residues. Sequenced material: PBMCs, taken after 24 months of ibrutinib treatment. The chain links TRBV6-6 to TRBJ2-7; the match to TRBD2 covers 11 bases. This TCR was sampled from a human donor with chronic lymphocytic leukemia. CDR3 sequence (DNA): TGTGCCAGCAGTTACACTAGCGGGGGAGCAAACGAGCAGTACTTC. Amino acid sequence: CASSYTSGGANEQYF.